This TCR beta chain was recorded in a study of CD8 T cells in Susac syndrome. To note about this clonotype: Its antigen is unknown.

General study points: By the study's own acknowledgment, its TCR sequencing and HLA analysis included relatively few individuals.

Blood CD8+ and CD4+ T cells underwent high-throughput TCR beta sequencing. The TEMRA cells underwent FACS enrichment, while the CD8+ and CD4+ T cells underwent negative isolation. The CDR3 extends over 13 amino acids. Trimming removed 4 bases from V and 3 bases from J, with 9 bases in between. The V gene's germline CDR1 is LGHNA and CDR2 YNFKEQ. With random hexamers, about 0.45 to 1 ug RNA was reverse transcribed. TCRdb re-derived calls from the immunoSEQ multiplex PCR reads in MiXCR, one entry per CDR3 protein. The sample carries 200,000 or so distinct CDR3 sequences, under 97% recorded once. The sequence derives from a human donor with multiple sclerosis. The chain links TRBV4-2 to TRBJ1-1; D unclear. What was sequenced was CD4+ T cells from PBMCs. The CDR3 DNA sequence: TGTGCCAGCAGCCTGGAAGGAGACACTGAAGCTTTCTTT. Amino acids: CASSLEGDTEAFF.